Listed here are 10 T cell receptor beta chains from one sample, sequenced in a study of CD8 T cells in ankylosing spondylitis. TCRdb independently ran MiXCR on the 5' RACE reads; one entry per CDR3 protein. The table includes 270,000 or so distinct CDR3 sequences, about 18% detected once. Input material: blood, either unsorted or a sorted T cell fraction (not recorded which). These receptors all come from a male donor with ankylosing spondylitis or in good health (not recorded which).

The chain is built from TRBV5-1 and TRBJ2-7, with a weak D call TRBD2 (5 bases). From germline, CDR1 is SGHRS and CDR2 YFSETQ. This CDR3 contains 14 residues. V lost 0 bases and J 3 bases, leaving 10 bases between the germline ends. The CDR3 DNA reads as TGCGCCAGCAGCTTGGGACTACCCGACTACGAGCAGTACTTC. Translated: CASSLGLPDYEQYF.

The rearrangement uses TRBV20-1 and TRBJ2-4; no firm D call. V shed 0 bases and J shed 8 bases, with 17 bases lying between them. The CDR3 runs 15 residues. Germline-derived CDR1 and CDR2 are DFQATT and SNEGSKA (reference sequence). The CDR3 here is CSARDFEQFGDIQYF. DNA of the CDR3: TGCAGTGCTAGAGATTTCGAGCAATTTGGCGACATTCAGTACTTC.

The chain has TRBV7-8 and TRBJ2-5, with 15 bases aligning to TRBD2. There are 16 residues in the CDR3. From germline, CDR1 is SGHVS and CDR2 FQNEAQ. The junction had 1 base not matched to a gene; V was cut back by 1 base and J by 4 bases. CDR3 residues: CASSLEGLAGGETQYF. For the CDR3, the DNA is TGTGCCAGCAGCTTAGAGGGACTAGCGGGAGGAGAGACCCAGTACTTC.

The CDR3 spells CASSHQGIEETQYF. DNA of the CDR3: TGCGCCAGCAGCCACCAGGGTATCGAGGAGACCCAGTACTTC. This chain joins TRBV4-1 and TRBJ2-5; D might be TRBD1 (5 bases). V gave up 3 bases and J gave up 5 bases, with 13 bases separating them. This CDR3 contains 14 residues. The germline V gene has CDR1 MGHRA and CDR2 YSYEKL.

The table lists this clonotype with a few counts. The chain links TRBV29-1 to TRBJ2-2; TRBD1 is a possible D gene (6 bases). Germline CDR1 reads SQVTM; CDR2 reads ANQGSEA. The germline V and J ends were trimmed by 3 bases and 0 bases, with 11 bases remaining between them. This CDR3 comprises 15 residues. The CDR3 protein is CSVDPGQTNTGELFF. The CDR3 DNA follows: TGCAGCGTTGACCCGGGACAAACGAACACCGGGGAGCTGTTTTTT.

This clonotype was counted many times. The chain uses TRBV5-1 and TRBJ1-5; 7 positions match TRBD1. This CDR3 has 14 amino acids. The junction had 2 bases not matched to a gene; V was cut back by 0 bases and J by 5 bases. Germline CDR1 and CDR2: SGHRS and YFSETQ. DNA for the CDR3: TGCGCCAGCAGCTTGGGACAGGGAGATCAGCCCCAGCATTTT. Amino acid sequence: CASSLGQGDQPQHF.

The chain employs TRBV29-1 and TRBJ2-7; D is perhaps TRBD1 (6 bases). Germline CDR1 reads SQVTM; CDR2 reads ANQGSEA. This CDR3 is built from 12 residues. V dropped 7 bases and J dropped 4 bases, with 14 bases sitting between them. The CDR3 DNA sequence: TGCAGCGCCATGGACAGCGGATACGAGCAGTACTTC. It is translated as CSAMDSGYEQYF.

V is TRBV28 and J is TRBJ1-4; D unclear. V was trimmed by 10 bases and J by 5 bases, leaving 11 bases between them. This CDR3 contains 12 residues. Germline V lookup: CDR1 MDHEN, CDR2 SYDVKM. The CDR3 DNA reads as TGTGCCACCTATCGGTTAAATGAAAAACTGTTTTTT. It codes for CATYRLNEKLFF.

This clonotype was picked up many times. The chain joins TRBV6-1 to TRBJ2-1; no firm D call. This CDR3 has 13 amino acids. Deletions cut 2 bases from V and 11 bases from J, with 13 bases between. Germline-derived CDR1 and CDR2 are MNHNS and SASEGT. DNA for the CDR3: TGTGCCAGCAGTGAAAGTGGCAGCCTCAAGCAGTTCTTC. Residues: CASSESGSLKQFF.

This rearrangement joins TRBV4-3 to TRBJ2-1; 7 nucleotides align to TRBD1. CDR3 length equals 15 residues. Germline V gene lookup returns CDR1 LGHNA and CDR2 YSLEER. V lost 5 bases and J lost 2; bases outside the gene matches: 6. The CDR3 region has the DNA TGCGCCAGCAGCGTTGGACAGGTTACCTACAATGAGCAGTTCTTC. Amino acid sequence: CASSVGQVTYNEQFF.